A selection of T cell receptor beta chains follows, all from one sample in a study of vaccination effects on CD4 cells after COVID-19. Generated by immunoSEQ multiplex PCR, the TCRdb table keeps only in-frame clones and is missing some. The sample consists of approximately 23,000 clones, 70% to 75% of them appearing once. Which antigens these TCRs recognize remains unknown. The specimen was CD4+ T cells from PBMCs cultured with SARS-CoV-2 spike peptides, collected after COVID-19 vaccination. These receptors all stem from a human donor who received a COVID-19 vaccine. Both conserved end residues are part of each CDR3. A D gene is named only where the DNA matches it firmly. Size tells how often a clone was seen (once, few, many) or the class of an expanded clone, and some rows leave it out.

D	V	J	size	DNA	CDR3
TRBD2	TRBV3-1/TRBV3-2	TRBJ2-7	NA	TGTGCCAGCAGCCTACGGGGGGTCTCCTACGAGCAGTACTTC	CASSLRGVSYEQYF
NA	TRBV4-1	TRBJ2-1	few	TGCGCCAGCAGCCAACCTACTAGTAACAATGAGCAGTTCTTC	CASSQPTSNNEQFF
NA	TRBV18	TRBJ2-5	NA	TGTGCCAGCTCACCACCGGGCAGGGAAGAGACCCAGTACTTC	CASSPPGREETQYF
TRBD1	TRBV4-1	TRBJ2-1	NA	TGCGCCAGCAGCCAAGAGACAGGGGGTCTGGAGCAGTTCTTC	CASSQETGGLEQFF
NA	TRBV5-5	TRBJ1-2	NA	TGTGCCAGCAGCTTGCAGGGCGCGGGTGGCTACACCTTC	CASSLQGAGGYTF
TRBD1	TRBV12-3/TRBV12-4	TRBJ1-5	NA	TGTGCCAGCACCTCGACAGGGGGTCAGCCCCAGCATTTT	CASTSTGGQPQHF
NA	TRBV7-8	TRBJ2-1	NA	TGTGCCAGCAGCCCCTTACAGGGTATCTTTTACAATGAGCAGTTCTTC	CASSPLQGIFYNEQFF
NA	TRBV5-1	TRBJ1-1	NA	TGCGCCAGCAGCCACGTCCGGGGAAACACTGAAGCTTTCTTT	CASSHVRGNTEAFF
NA	TRBV19	TRBJ1-2	NA	TGTGCCAGTAGTATAGATCGGTGGGGTAACTATGGCTACACCTTC	CASSIDRWGNYGYTF
NA	TRBV29-1	TRBJ1-2	NA	TGCAGCGTTGGAGGGACTTGGGGGTCTAACTATGGCTACACCTTC	CSVGGTWGSNYGYTF
NA	TRBV7-2	TRBJ2-7	few	TGTGCCAGCAGCTTACAGTCTGGGGTCGGCTCCTACGAGCAGTACTTC	CASSLQSGVGSYEQYF
TRBD1	TRBV5-1	TRBJ2-7	NA	TGCGCCAGCAGCTTGGGATTGGACAGGGGCGACGAGCAGTACTTC	CASSLGLDRGDEQYF
NA	TRBV7-9	TRBJ2-1	NA	TGTGCCAGCAGCTTAGCCGGCAGGGTCAATGAGCAGTTCTTC	CASSLAGRVNEQFF
TRBD1	TRBV20-1	TRBJ2-7	NA	TGCAGGGTCGGACAGGGAAACGAGCAGTACTTC	CRVGQGNEQYF
NA	TRBV11-3	TRBJ2-2	NA	TGTGCCAGCAGCTTGAGGCAGGGAGGAGGCGGGGAGCTGTTTTTT	CASSLRQGGGGELFF
TRBD1	TRBV19	TRBJ1-5	NA	TGTGCCAGTAGTATACCCAGGGGGTCTTATAGCAATCAGCCCCAGCATTTT	CASSIPRGSYSNQPQHF
TRBD1	TRBV6-5	TRBJ1-1	once	TGTGCCAGCAGTTACTCGAGGACAGGGAACACTGAAGCTTTCTTT	CASSYSRTGNTEAFF
NA	TRBV10-1	TRBJ2-3	NA	TGCGCCAGCAGTGAAATTGCCGCGGGGAGTGATACGCAGTATTTT	CASSEIAAGSDTQYF
NA	TRBV10-3	TRBJ1-1	NA	TGTGCCATCAGGGATAATACAGAGAACACTGAAGCTTTCTTT	CAIRDNTENTEAFF
TRBD1	TRBV13	TRBJ1-4	NA	TGTGCCAGCAGCGGACCAGGGGGGCGAAGGAAACTGTTTTTT	CASSGPGGRRKLFF
TRBD2	TRBV11-2	TRBJ2-2	NA	TGTGCCAGCAGGATGCTACGGGGGGGACGTACCGGGGAGCTGTTTTTT	CASRMLRGGRTGELFF
TRBD1	TRBV29-1	TRBJ2-7	medium-sized	TGCAGCGTTGACAGGACAGGGAATGAGCAGTACTTC	CSVDRTGNEQYF
TRBD1	TRBV7-9	TRBJ1-1	NA	TGTGCCAGCAGCTGGGGACAGGGGAAAGCTTTCTTT	CASSWGQGKAFF
TRBD2	TRBV12-5	TRBJ2-1	NA	TGTGCTAGTGGTAGGACTAGCGGGGGCGCCTCCTACAATGAGCAGTTCTTC	CASGRTSGGASYNEQFF
TRBD2	TRBV7-9	TRBJ2-2	few	TGTGCCAGCAGCTTAGAAGCGGGAGGGCACACCGGGGAGCTGTTTTTT	CASSLEAGGHTGELFF
NA	TRBV5-4	TRBJ1-6	NA	TGTGCCAGCAGCTCCCGGACGAGCAGGAATTCACCCCTCCACTTT	CASSSRTSRNSPLHF
TRBD1	TRBV27	TRBJ1-6	NA	TGTGCCAGCAGCCCTATGACAGGGGGAAGCGGTGTCCCCCTCCACTTT	CASSPMTGGSGVPLHF
TRBD2	TRBV24-1	TRBJ2-3	once	TGTGCCACCAGTGACCCGGTAGCGGGGAGCACAGATACGCAGTATTTT	CATSDPVAGSTDTQYF
NA	TRBV6-5	TRBJ2-2	NA	TGTGCCAGCAGGGGCCCTTGGGGCGGGGAGCTGTTTTTT	CASRGPWGGELFF
NA	TRBV9	TRBJ2-7	NA	TGTGCCAGCAGCGTTGGGGGTTTAGCCGACGAGCAGTACTTC	CASSVGGLADEQYF
TRBD2	TRBV9	TRBJ2-7	NA	TGTGCCAGCAGCGTGACTAGCGGGAGGGCCGGCGAGCAGTACTTC	CASSVTSGRAGEQYF
TRBD2	TRBV7-9	TRBJ2-7	NA	TGTGCCAGCAGCTTAAGGGGAGCGGGAGGGCCGTTCTACGAGCAGTACTTC	CASSLRGAGGPFYEQYF
NA	TRBV6-5	TRBJ1-6	NA	TGTGCCAGCAGTTCCCTGGGGGGGGGCGATAATTCACCCCTCCACTTT	CASSSLGGGDNSPLHF
TRBD2	TRBV5-1	TRBJ2-7	once	TGCGCCAGCAGCCTCGGACTAGCGGGAGGATCCCACGAGCAGTACTTC	CASSLGLAGGSHEQYF
TRBD2	TRBV3-1/TRBV3-2	TRBJ2-1	NA	TGTGCCAGCAGCCAAGGTCTCGCTAGCGGGGGGGTTAATGAGCAGTTCTTC	CASSQGLASGGVNEQFF
NA	TRBV7-8	TRBJ1-4	NA	TGTGCCAGCAGCTTTGGGACACGTGAAAAACTGTTTTTT	CASSFGTREKLFF
TRBD1	TRBV7-7	TRBJ2-3	NA	TGTGCCAGCAGCAGCGGGACAGGGGGCACAGATACGCAGTATTTT	CASSSGTGGTDTQYF
NA	TRBV4-1	TRBJ1-5	few	TGCGCCAGCAGCCAAGGGGCGGGTAATCAGCCCCAGCATTTT	CASSQGAGNQPQHF
TRBD1	TRBV7-2	TRBJ2-5	NA	TGTGCCAGCAGCTTTGGGACAGGGTGGGAGACCCAGTACTTC	CASSFGTGWETQYF
NA	TRBV28	TRBJ2-2	NA	TGTGCCAGCATCGATCGGAACACCGGGGAGCTGTTTTTT	CASIDRNTGELFF
NA	TRBV4-1	TRBJ1-2	NA	TGCGCCAGCAGCCCGTTGGGGGGGGGCGGGAGCTATGGCTACACCTTC	CASSPLGGGGSYGYTF
NA	TRBV10-3	TRBJ2-7	NA	TGTGCCATCAGTGAGTCGAACCCGTTGGGACTTCTCCGAGAGCAGTACTTC	CAISESNPLGLLREQYF
NA	TRBV3-1/TRBV3-2	TRBJ2-1	few	TGTGCCAGCAGCTACGGCAATGAGCAGTTCTTC	CASSYGNEQFF
NA	TRBV5-1	TRBJ1-1	NA	TGCGCCAGCAGCGCCTACTACAGGAACACTGAAGCTTTCTTT	CASSAYYRNTEAFF
NA	TRBV3-1/TRBV3-2	TRBJ1-3	NA	TGTGCCAGCAGCCAAGATCAGTACTACTCTGGAAACACCATATATTTT	CASSQDQYYSGNTIYF